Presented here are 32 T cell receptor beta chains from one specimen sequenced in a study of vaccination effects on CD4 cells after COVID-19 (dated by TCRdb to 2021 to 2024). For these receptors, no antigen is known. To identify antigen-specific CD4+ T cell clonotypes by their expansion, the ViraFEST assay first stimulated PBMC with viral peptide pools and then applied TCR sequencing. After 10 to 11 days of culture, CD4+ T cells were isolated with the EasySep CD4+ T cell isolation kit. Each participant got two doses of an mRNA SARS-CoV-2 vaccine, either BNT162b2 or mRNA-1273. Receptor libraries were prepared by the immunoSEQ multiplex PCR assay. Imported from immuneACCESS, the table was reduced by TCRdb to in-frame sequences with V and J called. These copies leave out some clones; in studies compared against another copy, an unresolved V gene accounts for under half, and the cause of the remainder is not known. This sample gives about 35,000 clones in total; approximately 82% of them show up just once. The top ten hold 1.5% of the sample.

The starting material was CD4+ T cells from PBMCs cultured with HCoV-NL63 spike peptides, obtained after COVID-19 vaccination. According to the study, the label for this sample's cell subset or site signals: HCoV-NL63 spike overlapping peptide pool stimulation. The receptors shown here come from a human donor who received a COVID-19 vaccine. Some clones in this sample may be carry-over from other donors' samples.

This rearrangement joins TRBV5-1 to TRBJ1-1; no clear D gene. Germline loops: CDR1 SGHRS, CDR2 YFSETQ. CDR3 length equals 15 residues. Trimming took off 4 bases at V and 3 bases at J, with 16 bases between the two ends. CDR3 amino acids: CASSPGSAPDTEAFF. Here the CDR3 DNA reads TGCGCCAGCAGCCCGGGTTCGGCCCCCGACACTGAAGCTTTCTTT.

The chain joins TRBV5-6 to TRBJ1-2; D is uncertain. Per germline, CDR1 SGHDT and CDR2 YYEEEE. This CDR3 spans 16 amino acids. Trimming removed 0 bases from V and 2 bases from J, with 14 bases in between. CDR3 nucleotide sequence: TGTGCCAGCAGCTTGGTGGTGGAAGGGATCAACTATGGCTACACCTTC. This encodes CASSLVVEGINYGYTF.

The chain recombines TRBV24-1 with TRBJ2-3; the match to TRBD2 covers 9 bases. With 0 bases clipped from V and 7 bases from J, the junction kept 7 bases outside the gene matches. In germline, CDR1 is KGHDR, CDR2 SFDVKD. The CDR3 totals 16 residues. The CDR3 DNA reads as TGTGCCACCAGTGATTTGCAAGCGGGGGGCCGGAATACGCAGTATTTT. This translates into CATSDLQAGGRNTQYF.

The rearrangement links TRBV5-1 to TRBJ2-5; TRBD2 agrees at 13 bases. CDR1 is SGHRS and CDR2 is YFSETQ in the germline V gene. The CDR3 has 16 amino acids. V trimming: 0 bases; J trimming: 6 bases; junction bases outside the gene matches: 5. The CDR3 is CASSLDLLAGGKTQYF. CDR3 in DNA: TGCGCCAGCAGCTTGGATCTACTAGCGGGGGGGAAGACCCAGTACTTC.

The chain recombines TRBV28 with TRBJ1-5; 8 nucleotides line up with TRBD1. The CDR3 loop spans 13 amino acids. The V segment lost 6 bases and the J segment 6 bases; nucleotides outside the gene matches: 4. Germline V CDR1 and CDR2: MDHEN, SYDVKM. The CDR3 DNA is TGTGCCAGCAGCCAGGACAGGGCTCAGCCCCAGCATTTT. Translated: CASSQDRAQPQHF.

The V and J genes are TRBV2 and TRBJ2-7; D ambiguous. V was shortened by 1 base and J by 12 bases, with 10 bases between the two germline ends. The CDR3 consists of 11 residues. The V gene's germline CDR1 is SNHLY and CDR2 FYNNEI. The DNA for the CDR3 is TGTGCCAGCAGTGAAGACGGCTCCCGGTACGTC. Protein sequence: CASSEDGSRYV.

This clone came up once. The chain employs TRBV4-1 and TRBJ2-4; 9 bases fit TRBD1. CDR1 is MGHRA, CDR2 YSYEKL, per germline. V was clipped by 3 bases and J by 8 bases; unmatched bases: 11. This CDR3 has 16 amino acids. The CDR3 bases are TGCGCCAGCAGCCAGGATTCCGGGACAGGGTTGTACATTCAGTACTTC. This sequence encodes CASSQDSGTGLYIQYF.

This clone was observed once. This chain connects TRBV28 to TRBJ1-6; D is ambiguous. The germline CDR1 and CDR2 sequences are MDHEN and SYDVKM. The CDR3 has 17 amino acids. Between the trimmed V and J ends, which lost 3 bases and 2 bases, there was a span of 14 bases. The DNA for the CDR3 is TGTGCCAGCAGTTTCCCCCGGGGAGGGACCTATAATTCACCCCTCCACTTT. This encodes CASSFPRGGTYNSPLHF. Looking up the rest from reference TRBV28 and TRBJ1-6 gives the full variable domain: DVKVTQSSRYLVKRTGEKVFLECVQDMDHENMFWYRQDPGLGLRLIYFSYDVKMKEKGDIPEGYSVSREKKERFSLILESASTNQTSMYLCASSFPRGGTYNSPLHFGNGTRLTVT.

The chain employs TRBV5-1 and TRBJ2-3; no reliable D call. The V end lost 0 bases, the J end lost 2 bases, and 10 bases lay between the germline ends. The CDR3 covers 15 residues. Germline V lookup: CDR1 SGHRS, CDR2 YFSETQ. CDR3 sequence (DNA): TGCGCCAGCAGCTTGGTGGTGGGGATCACAGATACGCAGTATTTT. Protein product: CASSLVVGITDTQYF.

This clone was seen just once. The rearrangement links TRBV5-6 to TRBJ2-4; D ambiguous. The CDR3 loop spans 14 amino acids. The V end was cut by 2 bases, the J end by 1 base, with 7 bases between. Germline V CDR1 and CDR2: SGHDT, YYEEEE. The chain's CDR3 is CASSLGQAKNIQYF. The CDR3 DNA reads TGTGCCAGCAGCTTAGGGCAGGCCAAAAACATTCAGTACTTC. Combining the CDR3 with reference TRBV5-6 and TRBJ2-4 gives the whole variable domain DAGVTQSPTHLIKTRGQQVTLRCSPKSGHDTVSWYQQALGQGPQFIFQYYEEEERQRGNFPDRFSGHQFPNYSSELNVNALLLGDSALYLCASSLGQAKNIQYFGAGTRLSVL.

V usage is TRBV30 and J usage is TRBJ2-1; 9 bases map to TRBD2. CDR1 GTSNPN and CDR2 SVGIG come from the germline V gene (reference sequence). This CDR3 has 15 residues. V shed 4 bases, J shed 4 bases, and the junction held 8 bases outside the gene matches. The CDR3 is CAWIRSGGLYNEQFF. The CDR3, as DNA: TGTGCCTGGATTAGAAGCGGGGGGCTGTACAATGAGCAGTTCTTC.

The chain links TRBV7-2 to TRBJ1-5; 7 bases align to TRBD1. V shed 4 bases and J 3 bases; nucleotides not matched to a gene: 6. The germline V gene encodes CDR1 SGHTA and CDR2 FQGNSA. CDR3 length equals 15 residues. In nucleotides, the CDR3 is TGTGCCAGCAGCTCCCCGGACAGGAACAATCAGCCCCAGCATTTT. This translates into CASSSPDRNNQPQHF.

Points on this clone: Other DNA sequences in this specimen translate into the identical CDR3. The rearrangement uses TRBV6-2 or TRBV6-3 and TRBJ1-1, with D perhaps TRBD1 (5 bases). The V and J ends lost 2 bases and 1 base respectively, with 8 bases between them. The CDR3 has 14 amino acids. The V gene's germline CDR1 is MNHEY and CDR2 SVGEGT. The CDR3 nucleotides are TGTGCCAGCAGTTACCTCGGACAGAACACTGAAGCTTTCTTT. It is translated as CASSYLGQNTEAFF.

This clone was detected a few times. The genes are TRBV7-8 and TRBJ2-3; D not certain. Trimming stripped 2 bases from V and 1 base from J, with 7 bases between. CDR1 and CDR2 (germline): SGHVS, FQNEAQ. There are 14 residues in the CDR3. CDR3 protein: CASSLSRGTDTQYF. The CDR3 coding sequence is TGTGCCAGCAGCTTATCACGGGGCACAGATACGCAGTATTTT.

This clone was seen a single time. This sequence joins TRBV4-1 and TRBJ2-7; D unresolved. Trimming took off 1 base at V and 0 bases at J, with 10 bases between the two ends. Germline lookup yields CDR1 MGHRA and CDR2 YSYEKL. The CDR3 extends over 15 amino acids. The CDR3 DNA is TGCGCCAGCAGCCAAGTAGTAGGAGACTCCTACGAGCAGTACGTC. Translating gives CASSQVVGDSYEQYV.

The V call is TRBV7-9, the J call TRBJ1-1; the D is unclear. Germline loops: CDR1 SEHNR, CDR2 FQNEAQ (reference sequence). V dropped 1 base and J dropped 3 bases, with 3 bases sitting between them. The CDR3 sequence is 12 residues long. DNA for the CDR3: TGTGCCAGCAGCTTAGTATACACTGAAGCTTTCTTT. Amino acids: CASSLVYTEAFF.

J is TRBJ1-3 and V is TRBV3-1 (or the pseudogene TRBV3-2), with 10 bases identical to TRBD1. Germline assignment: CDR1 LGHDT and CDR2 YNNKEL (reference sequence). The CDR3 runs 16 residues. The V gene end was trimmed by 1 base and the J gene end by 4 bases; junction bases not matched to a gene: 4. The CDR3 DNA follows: TGTGCCAGCAGCCAAGGACAGGGGGCGCGAGGAAACACCATATATTTT. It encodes CASSQGQGARGNTIYF.

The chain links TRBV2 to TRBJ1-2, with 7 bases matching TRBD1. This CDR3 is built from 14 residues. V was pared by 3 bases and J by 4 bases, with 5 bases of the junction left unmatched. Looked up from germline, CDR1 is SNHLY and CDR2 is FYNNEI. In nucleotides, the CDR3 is TGTGCCAGCAGTGACGGACAGGTGCGCTATGGCTACACCTTC. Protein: CASSDGQVRYGYTF.

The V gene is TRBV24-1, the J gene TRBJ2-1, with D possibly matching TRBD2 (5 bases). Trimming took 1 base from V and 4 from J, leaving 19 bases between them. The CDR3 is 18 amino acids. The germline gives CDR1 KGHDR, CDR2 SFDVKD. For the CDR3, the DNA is TGTGCCACCAGTGATTTCGGCGGGCGGGTCGGCTTATACAATGAGCAGTTCTTC. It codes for CATSDFGGRVGLYNEQFF.

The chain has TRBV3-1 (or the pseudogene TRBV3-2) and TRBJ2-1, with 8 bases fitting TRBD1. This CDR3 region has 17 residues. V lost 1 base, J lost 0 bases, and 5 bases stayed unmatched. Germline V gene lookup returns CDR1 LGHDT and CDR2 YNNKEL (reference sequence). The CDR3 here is CASSQGQGRHSYNEQFF. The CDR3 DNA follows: TGTGCCAGCAGCCAAGGACAGGGGAGGCACTCCTACAATGAGCAGTTCTTC.

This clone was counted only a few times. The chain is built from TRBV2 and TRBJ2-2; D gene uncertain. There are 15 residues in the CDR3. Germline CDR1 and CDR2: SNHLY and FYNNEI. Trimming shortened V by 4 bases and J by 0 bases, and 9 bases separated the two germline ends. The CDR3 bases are TGTGCCAGCAGTGCAGACGCCTCGAACACCGGGGAGCTGTTTTTT. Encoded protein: CASSADASNTGELFF. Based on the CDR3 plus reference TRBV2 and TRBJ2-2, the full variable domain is EPEVTQTPSHQVTQMGQEVILRCVPISNHLYFYWYRQILGQKVEFLVSFYNNEISEKSEIFDDQFSVERPDGSNFTLKIRSTKLEDSAMYFCASSADASNTGELFFGEGSRLTVL.

DNA for the CDR3: TGCGCCAGCAGCTCTCAGGGTACAGATACGCAGTATTTT. Translated: CASSSQGTDTQYF. V gene TRBV5-1 combines with J gene TRBJ2-3; TRBD1 is a possible D gene (5 bases). This CDR3 comprises 13 residues. In germline, CDR1 is SGHRS, CDR2 YFSETQ. With 3 bases removed from V and 3 bases from J, the gap between germline ends came to 8 bases.

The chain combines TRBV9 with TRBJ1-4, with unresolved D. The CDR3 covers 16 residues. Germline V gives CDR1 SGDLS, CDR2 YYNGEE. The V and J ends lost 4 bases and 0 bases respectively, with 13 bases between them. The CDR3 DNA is TGTGCCAGCAGCCCTTCCGACACCCCAACTAATGAAAAACTGTTTTTT. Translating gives CASSPSDTPTNEKLFF.

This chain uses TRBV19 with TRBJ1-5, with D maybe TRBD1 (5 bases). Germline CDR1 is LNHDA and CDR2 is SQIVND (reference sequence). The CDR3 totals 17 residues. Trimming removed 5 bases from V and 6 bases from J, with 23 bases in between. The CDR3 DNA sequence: TGTGCCAGTAGTGACTATGTAGGGAGGGGAGTTAGTCAGCCCCAGCATTTT. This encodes CASSDYVGRGVSQPQHF. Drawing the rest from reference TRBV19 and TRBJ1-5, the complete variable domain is DGGITQSPKYLFRKEGQNVTLSCEQNLNHDAMYWYRQDPGQGLRLIYYSQIVNDFQKGDIAEGYSVSREKKESFPLTVTSAQKNPTAFYLCASSDYVGRGVSQPQHFGDGTRLSIL.

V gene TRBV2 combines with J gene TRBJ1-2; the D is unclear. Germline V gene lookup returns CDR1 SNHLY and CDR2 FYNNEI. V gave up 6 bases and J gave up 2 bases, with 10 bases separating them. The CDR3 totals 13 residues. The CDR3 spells CASRDPPNYGYTF. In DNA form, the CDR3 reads TGTGCCAGCAGAGACCCACCCAACTATGGCTACACCTTC.

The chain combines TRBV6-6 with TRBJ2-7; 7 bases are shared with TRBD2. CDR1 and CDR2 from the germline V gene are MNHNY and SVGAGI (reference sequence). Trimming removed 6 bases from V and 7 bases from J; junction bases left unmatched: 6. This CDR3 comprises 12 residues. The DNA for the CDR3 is TGTGCCAGCAGGGGGGGGTCTGGGGAGCAGTACGTC. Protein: CASRGGSGEQYV.

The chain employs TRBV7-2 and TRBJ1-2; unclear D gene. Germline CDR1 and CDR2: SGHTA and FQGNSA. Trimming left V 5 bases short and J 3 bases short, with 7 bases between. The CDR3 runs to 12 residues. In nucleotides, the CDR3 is TGTGCCAGCAGCCACTCCTACTATGGCTACACCTTC. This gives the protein CASSHSYYGYTF.

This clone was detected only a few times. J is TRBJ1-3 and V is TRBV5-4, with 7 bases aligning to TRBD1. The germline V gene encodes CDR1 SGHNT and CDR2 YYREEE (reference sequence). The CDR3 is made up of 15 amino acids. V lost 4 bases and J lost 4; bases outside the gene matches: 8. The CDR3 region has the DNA TGTGCCAGCAGCACCGGAAAGGGGGCAGGAAACACCATATATTTT. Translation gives CASSTGKGAGNTIYF.

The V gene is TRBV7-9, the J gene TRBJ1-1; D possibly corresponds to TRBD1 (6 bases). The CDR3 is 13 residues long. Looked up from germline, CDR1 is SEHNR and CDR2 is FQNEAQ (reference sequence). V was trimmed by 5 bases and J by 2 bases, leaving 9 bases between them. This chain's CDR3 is CASSLGTNTEAFF. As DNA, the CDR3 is TGTGCCAGCAGCCTCGGGACAAACACTGAAGCTTTCTTT.

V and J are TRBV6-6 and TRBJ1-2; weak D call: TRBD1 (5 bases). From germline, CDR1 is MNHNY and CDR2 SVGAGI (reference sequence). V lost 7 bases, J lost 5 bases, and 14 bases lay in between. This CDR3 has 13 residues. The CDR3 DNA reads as TGTGCCAGCACTCCCGGGACCGGTTATGGCTACACCTTC. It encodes CASTPGTGYGYTF.

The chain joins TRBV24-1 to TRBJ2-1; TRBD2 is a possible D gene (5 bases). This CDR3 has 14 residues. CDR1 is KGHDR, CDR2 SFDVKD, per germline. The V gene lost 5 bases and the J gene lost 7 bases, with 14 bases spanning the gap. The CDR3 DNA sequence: TGTGCCACCAGTGTAGGTAGCGCGTCAAATGAGCAGTTCTTC. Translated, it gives CATSVGSASNEQFF.

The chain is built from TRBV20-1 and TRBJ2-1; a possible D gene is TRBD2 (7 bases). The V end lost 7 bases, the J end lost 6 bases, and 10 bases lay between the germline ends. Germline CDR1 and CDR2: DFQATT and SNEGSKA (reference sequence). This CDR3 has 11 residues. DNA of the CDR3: TGCAGTGAGGGGGGGCGCAATGAGCAGTTCTTC. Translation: CSEGGRNEQFF.